The entry below gives a single T cell receptor beta chain sequence along with its context. Its antigen remains unknown. This entry is derived from a study of shared clonotypes between healthy human individuals. Background on the study: Donor ages ranged 18 to 49 years: a couple of women, a few men. The study, taken as a whole, reports: Investigators expected sequencing depth to affect clonotype sharing among donors. Rarefaction gave evidence that sorted-subset sequencing remained incomplete despite large depth.

Original data processing: Filtering of immunoSEQ junctional sequences could not match full-length read filtering. Produced via immunoSEQ multiplex PCR; TCRdb's table is partial and in-frame only. D and trimming come from the DNA, and the V and J calls and clone size come from that table. This sample carries roughly 2.5 million clones, approximately 94% of them seen once, and the ten largest clones take roughly 0.14%. Looked up from germline, CDR1 is DFQATT and CDR2 is SNEGSKA (reference sequence). V lost 5 bases and J 12 bases, leaving 15 bases between the germline ends. CDR3 length: 11 amino acids. This receptor was taken from a man aged 18 to 35 in good health. Sequenced: naive CD4+ T cells sorted from blood. Subset reported: CD45RA+ positively selected. The genes are TRBV20-1 and TRBJ2-3, with no clear D. This chain's CDR3 is CSALDNPPQYF. The CDR3 bases are TGCAGTGCTCTCGACAACCCCCCCCAGTATTTT.